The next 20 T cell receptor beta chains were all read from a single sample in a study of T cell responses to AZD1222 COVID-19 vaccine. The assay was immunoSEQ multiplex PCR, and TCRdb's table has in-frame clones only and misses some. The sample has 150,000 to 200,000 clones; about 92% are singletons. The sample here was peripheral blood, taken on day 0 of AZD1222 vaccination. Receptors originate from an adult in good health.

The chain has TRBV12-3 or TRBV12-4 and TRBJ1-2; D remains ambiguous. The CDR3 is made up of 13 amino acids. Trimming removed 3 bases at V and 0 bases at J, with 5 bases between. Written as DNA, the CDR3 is TGTGCCAGCAGTTTGAAGGCTAACTATGGCTACACCTTC. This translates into CASSLKANYGYTF.

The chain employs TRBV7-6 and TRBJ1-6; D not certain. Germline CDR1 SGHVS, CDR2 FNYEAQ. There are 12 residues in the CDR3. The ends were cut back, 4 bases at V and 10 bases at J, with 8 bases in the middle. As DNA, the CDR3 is TGTGCCAGCAGCTACCCGGACTCACCCCTCCACTTT. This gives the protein CASSYPDSPLHF. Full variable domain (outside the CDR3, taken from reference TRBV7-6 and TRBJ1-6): GAGVSQSPRYKVTKRGQDVALRCDPISGHVSLYWYRQALGQGPEFLTYFNYEAQQDKSGLPNDRFSAERPEGSISTLTIQRTEQRDSAMYRCASSYPDSPLHFGNGTRLTVT.

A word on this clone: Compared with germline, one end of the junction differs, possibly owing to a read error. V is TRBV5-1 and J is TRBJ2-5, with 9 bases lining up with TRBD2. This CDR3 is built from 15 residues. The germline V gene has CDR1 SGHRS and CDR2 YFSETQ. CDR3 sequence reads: CASTLASGVGETQYF. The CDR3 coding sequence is TGCGCCAGCACCTTGGCTAGCGGGGTTGGGGAGACCCAGTACTTC.

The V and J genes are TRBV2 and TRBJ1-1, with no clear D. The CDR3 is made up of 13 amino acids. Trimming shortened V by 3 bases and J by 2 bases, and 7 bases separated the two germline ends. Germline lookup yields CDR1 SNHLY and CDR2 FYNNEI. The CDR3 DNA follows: TGTGCCAGCAGTGACAGGCCAAACACTGAAGCTTTCTTT. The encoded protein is CASSDRPNTEAFF.

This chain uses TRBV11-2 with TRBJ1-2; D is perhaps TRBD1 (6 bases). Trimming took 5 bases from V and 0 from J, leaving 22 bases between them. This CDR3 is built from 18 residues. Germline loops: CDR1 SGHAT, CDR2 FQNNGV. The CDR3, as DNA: TGTGCCAGCAGCCCATATGCTGGACGTAAGGGGGCTAACTATGGCTACACCTTC. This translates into CASSPYAGRKGANYGYTF.

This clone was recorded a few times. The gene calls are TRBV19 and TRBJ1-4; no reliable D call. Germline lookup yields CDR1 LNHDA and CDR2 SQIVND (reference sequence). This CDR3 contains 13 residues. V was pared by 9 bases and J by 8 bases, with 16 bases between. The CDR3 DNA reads TGTGCCAGCCGGACTCCACTTGGGGAAAAACTGTTTTTT. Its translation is CASRTPLGEKLFF.

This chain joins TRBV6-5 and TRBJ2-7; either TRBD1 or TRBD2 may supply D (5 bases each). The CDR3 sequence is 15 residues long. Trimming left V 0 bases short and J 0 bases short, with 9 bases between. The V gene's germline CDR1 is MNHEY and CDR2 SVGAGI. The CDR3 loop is CASSYSLGGSYEQYF. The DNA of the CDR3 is TGTGCCAGCAGTTACTCGCTTGGGGGCTCCTACGAGCAGTACTTC.

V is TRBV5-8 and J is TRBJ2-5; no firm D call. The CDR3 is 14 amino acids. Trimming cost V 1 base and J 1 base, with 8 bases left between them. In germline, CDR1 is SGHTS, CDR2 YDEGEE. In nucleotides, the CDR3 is TGTGCCAGCAGCTTGATGTCAGGCCAAGAGACCCAGTACTTC. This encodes CASSLMSGQETQYF.

The CDR3 is CASSEQTQETQYF. DNA for the CDR3: TGCGCCAGCAGTGAGCAGACTCAAGAGACCCAGTACTTC. The chain carries TRBV10-2 and TRBJ2-5; no firm D call. V was trimmed by 2 bases and J by 2 bases, leaving 6 bases between them. CDR3 length: 13 amino acids. Germline V gene data show CDR1 as WSHSY and CDR2 as SAAADI.

The CDR3 protein is CASSTAEASTDTQYF. The CDR3 DNA reads as TGTGCCAGTAGTACGGCGGAAGCCAGCACAGATACGCAGTATTTT. The chain links TRBV19 to TRBJ2-3; D call uncertain. The length of the CDR3 is 15 residues. Trimming shortened V by 4 bases and J by 0 bases, and 11 bases separated the two germline ends. Germline CDR1 LNHDA, CDR2 SQIVND (reference sequence).

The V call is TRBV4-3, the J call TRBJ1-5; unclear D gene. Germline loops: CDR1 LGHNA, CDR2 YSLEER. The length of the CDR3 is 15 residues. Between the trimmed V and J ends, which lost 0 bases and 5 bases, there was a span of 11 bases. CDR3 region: CASSQDIFRDQPQHF. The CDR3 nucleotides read TGCGCCAGCAGCCAAGACATTTTTCGTGATCAGCCCCAGCATTTT.

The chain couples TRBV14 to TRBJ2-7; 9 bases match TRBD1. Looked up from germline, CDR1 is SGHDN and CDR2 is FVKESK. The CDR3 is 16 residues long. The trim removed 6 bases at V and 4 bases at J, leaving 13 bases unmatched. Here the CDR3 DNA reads TGTGCCAGCAGGAGGGACAGGGAAAATTTTAGGTACGAGCAGTACTTC. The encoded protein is CASRRDRENFRYEQYF.

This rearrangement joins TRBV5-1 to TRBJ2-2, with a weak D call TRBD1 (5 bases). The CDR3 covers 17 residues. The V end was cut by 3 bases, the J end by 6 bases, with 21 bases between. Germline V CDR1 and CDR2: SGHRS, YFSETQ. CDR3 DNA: TGCGCCAGCAGCTGGGGCCCGCTGAGTACCACCGCCGGGGAGCTGTTTTTT. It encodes CASSWGPLSTTAGELFF.

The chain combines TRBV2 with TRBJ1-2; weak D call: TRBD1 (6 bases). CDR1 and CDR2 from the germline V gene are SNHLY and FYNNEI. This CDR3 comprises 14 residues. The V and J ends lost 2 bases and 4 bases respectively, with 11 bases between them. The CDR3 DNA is TGTGCCAGCAGTGAATCAGGGGTTGGCTATGGCTACACCTTC. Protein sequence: CASSESGVGYGYTF. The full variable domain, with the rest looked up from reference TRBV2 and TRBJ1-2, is EPEVTQTPSHQVTQMGQEVILRCVPISNHLYFYWYRQILGQKVEFLVSFYNNEISEKSEIFDDQFSVERPDGSNFTLKIRSTKLEDSAMYFCASSESGVGYGYTFGSGTRLTVV.

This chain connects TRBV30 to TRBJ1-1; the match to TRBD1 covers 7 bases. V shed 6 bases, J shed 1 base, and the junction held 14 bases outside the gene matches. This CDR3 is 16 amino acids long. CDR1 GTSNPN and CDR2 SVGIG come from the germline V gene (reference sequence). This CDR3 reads CACSRGRGRSNTEAFF. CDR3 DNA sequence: TGTGCCTGCTCTAGGGGCAGGGGGAGATCGAACACTGAAGCTTTCTTT. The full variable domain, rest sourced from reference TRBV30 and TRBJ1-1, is SQTIHQWPATLVQPVGSPLSLECTVEGTSNPNLYWYRQAAGRGLQLLFYSVGIGQISSEVPQNLSASRPQDRQFILSSKKLLLSDSGFYLCACSRGRGRSNTEAFFGQGTRLTVV.

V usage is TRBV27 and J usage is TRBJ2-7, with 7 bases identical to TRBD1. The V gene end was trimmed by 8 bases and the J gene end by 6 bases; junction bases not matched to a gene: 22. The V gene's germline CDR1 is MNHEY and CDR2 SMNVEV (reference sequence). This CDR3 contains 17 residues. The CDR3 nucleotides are TGTGCCAGCGCTTCTAGAAACAGGGGAGTTATTAGATCCGAGCAGTACTTC. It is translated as CASASRNRGVIRSEQYF.

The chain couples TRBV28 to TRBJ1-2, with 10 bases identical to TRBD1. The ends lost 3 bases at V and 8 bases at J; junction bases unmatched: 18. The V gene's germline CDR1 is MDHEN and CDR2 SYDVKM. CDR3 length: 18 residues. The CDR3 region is CASSFPGTGVVNRGGYTF. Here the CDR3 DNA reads TGTGCCAGCAGTTTCCCAGGGACAGGGGTCGTTAATCGGGGGGGCTACACCTTC.

The CDR3 loop is CASSLGRAPRGQPQHF. The CDR3 DNA reads as TGTGCCAGCAGTTTGGGCAGGGCCCCTCGAGGTCAGCCCCAGCATTTT. This chain uses TRBV28 with TRBJ1-5, with TRBD1 as a possible D gene (5 bases). From germline, CDR1 is MDHEN and CDR2 SYDVKM. This CDR3 spans 16 amino acids. V was trimmed by 3 bases and J by 6 bases, leaving 18 bases between them.

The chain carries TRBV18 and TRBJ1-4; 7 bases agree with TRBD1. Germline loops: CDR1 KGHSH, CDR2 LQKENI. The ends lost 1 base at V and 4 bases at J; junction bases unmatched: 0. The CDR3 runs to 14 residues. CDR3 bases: TGTGCCAGCTCACCACGGGACAGTAATGAAAAACTGTTTTTT. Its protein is CASSPRDSNEKLFF.

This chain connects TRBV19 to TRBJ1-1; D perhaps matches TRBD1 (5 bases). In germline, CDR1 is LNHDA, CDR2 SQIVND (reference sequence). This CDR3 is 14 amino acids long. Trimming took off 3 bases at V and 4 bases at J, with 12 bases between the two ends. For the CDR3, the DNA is TGTGCCAGTAGTATGTCCGGGGGAGGCACTGAAGCTTTCTTT. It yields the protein CASSMSGGGTEAFF.